Listed below are T cell receptor beta chains from one sample, sequenced in a study of blood T cell repertoires in COVID-19. Using immunoSEQ multiplex PCR, the repertoire was profiled, and TCRdb retains in-frame clones only, with some absent. In the table there are 150,000 to 200,000 clones, 76% of which are singletons. Source material: PBMCs or T cells enriched from blood (not recorded which). These receptors all come from a woman in her fifties or sixties with acute COVID-19. Both conserved end residues are part of each CDR3. D genes are given only for firm matches. Size is stated for part of the rows, as once, few or many counts, or as a class when the clone is expanded.

TRBJ1-1 | TRBV5-1 | TRBD1 | 12 | . | CASKQGDTEAFF | TGCGCCAGCAAGCAGGGGGACACTGAAGCTTTCTTT
TRBJ1-1 | TRBV11-1 | . | 16 | . | CASSGKGVLPLTEAFF | TGTGCCAGCAGCGGAAAGGGGGTCCTCCCACTCACTGAAGCTTTCTTT
TRBJ2-2 | TRBV23-1 | . | 15 | . | CASPNGGAISGELFF | TGCGCCAGCCCCAACGGCGGGGCGATATCCGGGGAGCTGTTTTTT
TRBJ1-4 | TRBV9 | TRBD1 | 13 | . | CASGQATNEKLFF | TGTGCCAGCGGACAGGCAACTAATGAAAAACTGTTTTTT
TRBJ2-3 | TRBV11-1 | . | 16 | . | CASSVAWGRGTDTQYF | TGTGCCAGCAGCGTAGCGTGGGGCAGGGGAACAGATACGCAGTATTTT
TRBJ1-2 | TRBV12-3/TRBV12-4 | TRBD1 | 13 | . | CASSPTGTAGYTF | TGTGCCAGCAGTCCCACCGGGACAGCTGGCTACACCTTC
TRBJ1-3 | TRBV5-1 | TRBD1 | 15 | once | CASSPRTGSGNTIYF | TGCGCCAGCAGCCCACGGACAGGTTCTGGAAACACCATATATTTT
TRBJ2-2 | TRBV7-6 | TRBD1 | 15 | once | CASSRTGGSTGELFF | TGTGCCAGCAGCCGAACAGGGGGAAGCACCGGGGAGCTGTTTTTT
TRBJ2-1 | TRBV7-6 | TRBD1 | 15 | . | CASSLVAGGIGEQFF | TGTGCCAGCAGCTTAGTGGCAGGGGGAATAGGTGAGCAGTTCTTC
TRBJ1-2 | TRBV5-1 | . | 14 | . | CASSIQQGYYGYTF | TGCGCCAGCAGCATACAACAGGGTTACTATGGCTACACCTTC
TRBJ2-4 | TRBV19 | . | 15 | . | CASSSGPQQGNIQYF | TGTGCCAGTAGTAGTGGGCCCCAGCAGGGAAACATTCAGTACTTC
TRBJ1-1 | TRBV19 | . | 13 | . | CASSMGRRTEAFF | TGTGCCAGTAGCATGGGGCGGCGGACTGAAGCTTTCTTT
TRBJ2-2 | TRBV6-5 | TRBD1 | 13 | . | CASRTTGTGELFF | TGTGCCAGCAGGACGACAGGGACCGGGGAGCTGTTTTTT
TRBJ1-3 | TRBV14 | . | 14 | . | CASSPTSSGGTIYF | TGTGCCAGCAGCCCCACGTCGTCGGGGGGCACCATATATTTT
TRBJ1-2 | TRBV7-2 | TRBD1 | 16 | few | CASSLGGTERNYGYTF | TGTGCCAGCAGCTTAGGGGGGACAGAGCGTAACTATGGCTACACCTTC
TRBJ2-1 | TRBV7-3 | TRBD2 | 15 | . | CASSLGTSGVNEQFF | TGTGCCAGCAGCTTAGGGACTAGCGGGGTCAATGAGCAGTTCTTC
TRBJ2-1 | TRBV2 | TRBD2 | 14 | . | CASSLSGGYNEQFF | TGTGCCAGCAGCCTCAGCGGGGGGTACAATGAGCAGTTCTTC
TRBJ1-6 | TRBV2 | . | 16 | . | CASSETGFNGASPLHF | TGTGCCAGCAGTGAAACAGGGTTTAATGGGGCTTCACCCCTCCACTTT
TRBJ1-1 | TRBV30 | . | 13 | once | CAWMRHPGTEAFF | TGTGCCTGGATGAGGCACCCGGGGACTGAAGCTTTCTTT
TRBJ1-2 | TRBV5-1 | TRBD1 | 14 | . | CASSSTGGGYGYTF | TGCGCCAGCAGCTCGACAGGGGGCGGCTATGGCTACACCTTC
TRBJ2-5 | TRBV6-5 | TRBD1 | 14 | . | CASPRQGVRETQYF | TGTGCCAGCCCCCGACAGGGGGTGAGGGAGACCCAGTACTTC
TRBJ2-3 | TRBV7-9 | . | 13 | . | CASSRTSTDTQYF | TGTGCCAGCAGCAGGACTAGCACAGATACGCAGTATTTT
TRBJ1-3 | TRBV12-3/TRBV12-4 | . | 11 | . | CASRSGSPIYF | TGTGCCAGCAGATCGGGAAGCCCCATATATTTT
TRBJ1-2 | TRBV28 | . | 13 | . | CASSLGQGYGYTF | TGTGCCAGCAGTTTAGGGCAGGGGTATGGCTACACCTTC
TRBJ2-1 | TRBV2 | . | 13 | . | CASSVYSHNEQFF | TGTGCCAGCAGTGTTTACAGTCACAATGAGCAGTTCTTC
TRBJ1-3 | TRBV6-5 | . | 16 | once | CASSYQLTASGNTIYF | TGTGCCAGCAGTTACCAGTTGACAGCCTCTGGAAACACCATATATTTT
TRBJ1-2 | TRBV6-5 | . | 15 | . | CASSYRPGQGDGYTF | TGTGCCAGCAGTTACCGGCCGGGACAAGGGGACGGCTACACCTTC
TRBJ2-5 | TRBV7-2 | TRBD2 | 15 | . | CASSSGLAWGETQYF | TGTGCCAGCAGCTCGGGACTAGCGTGGGGGGAGACCCAGTACTTC
TRBJ2-1 | TRBV4-3 | . | 16 | . | CASSQDRGGRNNEQFF | TGCGCCAGCAGCCAAGATAGGGGGGGTAGGAACAATGAGCAGTTCTTC
TRBJ2-1 | TRBV4-2 | TRBD2 | 18 | . | CASSQEGPSGGYYNEQFF | TGTGCCAGCAGCCAAGAGGGCCCTAGCGGGGGATACTACAATGAGCAGTTCTTC
TRBJ1-2 | TRBV30 | TRBD1 | 13 | . | CAWSPRDSYGYTF | TGTGCCTGGAGCCCAAGGGACAGCTATGGCTACACCTTC
TRBJ1-1 | TRBV7-9 | . | 18 | . | CASSSRQILSFMNTEAFF | TGTGCCAGCAGCTCAAGACAGATATTGTCCTTTATGAACACTGAAGCTTTCTTT
TRBJ2-5 | TRBV7-8 | TRBD2 | 15 | . | CASSFSGGAGETQYF | TGTGCCAGCAGCTTCAGCGGGGGGGCCGGAGAGACCCAGTACTTC
TRBJ1-3 | TRBV19 | . | 16 | . | CASSTPTAGFGNTIYF | TGTGCCAGTAGTACCCCCACTGCCGGGTTTGGAAACACCATATATTTT
TRBJ2-1 | TRBV28 | TRBD1 | 19 | . | CASSPAGTGGEASYNEQFF | TGTGCCAGCAGTCCCGCCGGGACAGGGGGTGAAGCCTCCTACAATGAGCAGTTCTTC
TRBJ1-6 | TRBV6-1 | . | 15 | few | CASSEVGGQGSPLHF | TGTGCCAGCAGTGAAGTTGGAGGGCAAGGATCACCCCTCCACTTT
TRBJ1-2 | TRBV3-1/TRBV3-2 | . | 18 | once | CASSQASVRDIRNYGYTF | TGTGCCAGCAGCCAAGCGTCTGTCAGGGATATAAGGAACTATGGCTACACCTTC
TRBJ2-3 | TRBV14 | . | 14 | . | CASSQTRSTDTQYF | TGTGCCAGCAGCCAAACGCGGAGCACAGATACGCAGTATTTT
TRBJ1-1 | TRBV7-3 | TRBD1 | 15 | . | CASSLTQQGQTEAFF | TGTGCCAGCAGCTTAACGCAACAGGGGCAGACTGAAGCTTTCTTT
TRBJ1-1 | TRBV12-3/TRBV12-4 | . | 13 | . | CASSLAGNTEAFF | TGTGCCAGCAGTTTGGCAGGGAACACTGAAGCTTTCTTT
TRBJ2-3 | TRBV4-3 | TRBD1 | 15 | . | CASSQAGTGSHTQYF | TGCGCCAGCAGCCAGGCCGGGACAGGGTCTCATACGCAGTATTTT
TRBJ1-3 | TRBV5-1 | . | 14 | few | CASSLGTDGNTIYF | TGCGCCAGCAGCTTGGGGACAGACGGAAACACCATATATTTT
TRBJ1-2 | TRBV5-4 | . | 14 | . | CASSLGLTDYGYTF | TGTGCCAGCAGCTTGGGGCTGACAGACTATGGCTACACCTTC
TRBJ1-3 | TRBV7-8 | . | 13 | once | CASSGRLANTIYF | TGTGCCAGCAGCGGGAGGTTGGCAAACACCATATATTTT
TRBJ2-5 | TRBV5-6 | . | 17 | . | CASSLGSGGRFWETQYF | TGTGCCAGCAGCTTGGGAAGTGGGGGCAGGTTTTGGGAGACCCAGTACTTC
TRBJ2-1 | TRBV10-1 | . | 13 | . | CASSGGLVNEQFF | TGCGCCAGCAGTGGAGGGCTAGTCAATGAGCAGTTCTTC
TRBJ1-3 | TRBV9 | TRBD1 | 17 | . | CASSRSTGTGSGNTIYF | TGTGCCAGCAGCAGAAGCACCGGGACAGGCTCTGGAAACACCATATATTTT
TRBJ2-1 | TRBV6-2/TRBV6-3 | TRBD1 | 19 | . | CASSPSTGEWGSSYNEQFF | TGTGCCAGCAGCCCCTCGACAGGGGAATGGGGGAGCTCCTACAATGAGCAGTTCTTC
TRBJ1-4 | TRBV9 | . | 16 | . | CASSTDPNPLGEKLFF | TGTGCCAGCAGCACAGATCCGAACCCCCTCGGTGAAAAACTGTTTTTT
TRBJ1-1 | TRBV28 | . | 15 | . | CASSFQDRINTEAFF | TGTGCCAGCAGTTTCCAAGACAGGATTAACACTGAAGCTTTCTTT
TRBJ2-2 | TRBV2 | TRBD2 | 16 | . | CASRGSGGADTGELFF | TGTGCCAGCAGGGGTAGCGGGGGGGCTGACACCGGGGAGCTGTTTTTT
TRBJ1-5 | TRBV29-1 | . | 14 | . | CSVSVGNSNQPQHF | TGCAGCGTTAGTGTTGGCAACAGCAATCAGCCCCAGCATTTT
TRBJ2-1 | TRBV14 | TRBD2 | 15 | once | CASSQDSGGAVEQFF | TGTGCCAGCAGCCAAGATAGCGGGGGGGCCGTTGAGCAGTTCTTC
TRBJ2-1 | TRBV5-1 | TRBD2 | 18 | . | CASSLEGTSGGPYNEQFF | TGCGCCAGCAGCTTGGAGGGGACTAGCGGGGGCCCTTACAATGAGCAGTTCTTC
TRBJ2-5 | TRBV19 | TRBD1 | 15 | . | CASSFTDRDGETQYF | TGTGCCAGTAGTTTTACCGACAGGGATGGGGAGACCCAGTACTTC
TRBJ1-2 | TRBV5-1 | . | 14 | . | CASSLFGDNYGYTF | TGCGCCAGCAGCTTGTTCGGTGATAACTATGGCTACACCTTC
TRBJ2-2 | TRBV11-2 | . | 17 | . | CASSSFIRPELTGELFF | TGTGCCAGCAGCTCTTTTATCAGGCCGGAACTTACCGGGGAGCTGTTTTTT
TRBJ2-1 | TRBV2 | . | 15 | . | CASSEGQASYNEQFF | TGTGCCAGCAGTGAAGGACAGGCTTCCTACAATGAGCAGTTCTTC
TRBJ2-5 | TRBV5-4 | . | 13 | many | CASSLYSTETQYF | TGTGCCAGCAGCTTGTATAGTACGGAGACCCAGTACTTC
TRBJ2-1 | TRBV29-1 | TRBD2 | 14 | few | CSVIEAGGPAEQFF | TGCAGCGTTATCGAAGCGGGGGGGCCGGCTGAGCAGTTCTTC